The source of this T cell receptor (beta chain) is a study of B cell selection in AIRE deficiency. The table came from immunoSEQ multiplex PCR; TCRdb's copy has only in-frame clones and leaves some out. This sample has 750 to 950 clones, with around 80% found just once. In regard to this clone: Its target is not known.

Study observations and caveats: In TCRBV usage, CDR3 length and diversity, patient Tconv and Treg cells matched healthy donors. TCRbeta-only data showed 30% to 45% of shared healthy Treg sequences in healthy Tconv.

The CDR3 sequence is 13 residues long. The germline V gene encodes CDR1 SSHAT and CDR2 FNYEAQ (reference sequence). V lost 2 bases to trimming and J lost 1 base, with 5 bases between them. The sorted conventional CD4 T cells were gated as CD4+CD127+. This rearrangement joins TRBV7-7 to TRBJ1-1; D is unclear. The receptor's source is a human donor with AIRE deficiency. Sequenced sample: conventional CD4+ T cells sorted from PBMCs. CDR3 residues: CASSLSANTEAFF. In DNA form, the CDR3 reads TGTGCCAGCAGCTTATCTGCGAACACTGAAGCTTTCTTT. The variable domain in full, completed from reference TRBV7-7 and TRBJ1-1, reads GAGVSQSPRYKVTKRGQDVTLRCDPISSHATLYWYQQALGQGPEFLTYFNYEAQPDKSGLPSDRFSAERPEGSISTLTIQRTEQRDSAMYRCASSLSANTEAFFGQGTRLTVV.